These T cell receptor beta chains were read from a single sample in a study of shared clonotypes between healthy human individuals. Sequencing was performed with immunoSEQ multiplex PCR; in TCRdb, only in-frame clones are kept and a portion is missing. The data hold about 1,500,000 clones, with roughly 96% observed a single time. Material for sequencing was naive CD4+ T cells sorted from blood. The receptors come from a man aged 25 to 40 in good health. Each CDR3 is given with its conserved first and last residue. The D gene is left open where the match is weak. The size field is filled for only some rows; it gives once, few, many or a size class.

- few TRBJ2-1 TRBV9 TGTGCCAGCAGCGTAAACCCTCACAATGAGCAGTTCTTC CASSVNPHNEQFF
- - TRBJ2-2 TRBV7-2 TGTGCCAGCAGCCCTCGCGGTGCCGGGGAGCTGTTTTTT CASSPRGAGELFF
TRBD1 - TRBJ2-7 TRBV7-7 TGTGCCAGCAGCACAATGACAGGGAGCGAGCAGTACTTC CASSTMTGSEQYF
TRBD2 - TRBJ2-3 TRBV5-1 TGCGCCAGCCGACTTAGCGGGAGGGGATTCTCAGATACGCAGTATTTT CASRLSGRGFSDTQYF
- - TRBJ2-6 TRBV18 TGTGCCAGCTCACCATCCGTTAGGGCCAACGTCCTGACTTTC CASSPSVRANVLTF
- once TRBJ1-2 TRBV14 TGTGCCAGCAGCCAGAGGACAGATACTAACTATGGCTACACCTTC CASSQRTDTNYGYTF
TRBD2 - TRBJ2-1 TRBV2 TGTGCCAGCAGTGAAAGCCTAGCGGCCGACAATGAGCAGTTCTTC CASSESLAADNEQFF
TRBD1 - TRBJ2-6 TRBV2 TGTGCCAGCAGTGAAGCGCGTGGGACAGCCCGCTCTGGGGCCAACGTCCTGACTTTC CASSEARGTARSGANVLTF
- once TRBJ1-5 TRBV7-9 TGTGCCAGCAGCTTAGCGGGGCAGCCCCAGCATTTT CASSLAGQPQHF
- - TRBJ1-2 TRBV4-1 TGCGCCAGCAGCCAAGAATGGGCCCGGACGGCCTATGGCTACACCTTC CASSQEWARTAYGYTF
TRBD1 once TRBJ2-1 TRBV27 TGTGCCAGCAGTTTTCGGACAGGAGTTTCCAATGAGCAGTTCTTC CASSFRTGVSNEQFF
- - TRBJ2-2 TRBV19 TGTGCCAGTGCCACCCCGAGAACCGGGGAGCTGTTTTTT CASATPRTGELFF
TRBD1 - TRBJ1-5 TRBV11-2 TGTGCCAGCAGCTCCCCCCGGGACAGGGGGTATCAGCCCCAGCATTTT CASSSPRDRGYQPQHF
- - TRBJ2-3 TRBV2 TGTGCCAGCAGTGACCCTGGGATGAGCACAGATACGCAGTATTTT CASSDPGMSTDTQYF
TRBD1 - TRBJ2-7 TRBV7-8 TGTGCCAGCAGCTTGCTGGGACAGGGTTACGAGCAGTACTTC CASSLLGQGYEQYF
TRBD2 - TRBJ2-7 TRBV28 TGTGCCAGCAGAGCTAGCGGGAGCCACTACGAGCAGTACTTC CASRASGSHYEQYF
TRBD1 - TRBJ2-1 TRBV6-1 TGTGCCAGCACCGGGACAGGGATATACAATGAGCAGTTCTTC CASTGTGIYNEQFF
- few TRBJ2-7 TRBV5-8 TGTGCCAGCAGCTTGGGTAGCGGCCGTGACGAGCAGTACTTC CASSLGSGRDEQYF
- - TRBJ1-2 TRBV7-8 TGTGCCAGCAGCTTAGAAGGGGGGAACTATGGCTACACCTTC CASSLEGGNYGYTF
TRBD2 - TRBJ2-5 TRBV7-2 TGTGCCAGCAGGAAAGCGGGAGAGGGAAGAGAGACCCAGTACTTC CASRKAGEGRETQYF
- once TRBJ2-3 TRBV10-3 TGTGCCATCAGTGAGTCGGTCTATCCGGAGTACACAGATACGCAGTATTTT CAISESVYPEYTDTQYF
TRBD1 - TRBJ1-4 TRBV30 TGTGCCTGGAGTGAATTCGGAACAGGGGGCGGTGAAAAACTGTTTTTT CAWSEFGTGGGEKLFF
- - TRBJ2-1 TRBV9 TGTGCCAGCAGCGAAGGGTTAAAAGGGCGGAGCTCCTACAATGAGCAGTTCTTC CASSEGLKGRSSYNEQFF
- - TRBJ2-2 TRBV5-1 TGCGCCAGCAGCTTGGCCGTTACGGGGAACACCGGGGAGCTGTTTTTT CASSLAVTGNTGELFF
- once TRBJ2-1 TRBV28 TGTGCCAGCAGTTTTTGGCGAACGGGAGAAGGGTTCTTC CASSFWRTGEGFF
- - TRBJ1-5 TRBV28 TGTGCCAGCAGTTTTCGCATGCTAAATCAGCCCCAGCATTTT CASSFRMLNQPQHF
- - TRBJ2-7 TRBV5-1 TGCGCCAGCAGCCCGACAGTTACTAGCTCCTACGAGCAGTACTTC CASSPTVTSSYEQYF
- - TRBJ2-7 TRBV5-4 TGTGCCAGCAGCTTGGGGCAGGCCCCCTACGAGCAGTACTTC CASSLGQAPYEQYF
- - TRBJ1-1 TRBV5-1 TGCGCCAGCAGCGGAAAGGGGGTTAGGAGCACTGAAGCTTTCTTT CASSGKGVRSTEAFF
- - TRBJ1-4 TRBV9 TGTGCCAGCAGCGTAGATGGGACGGCGACCGCCTTTAATGAAAAACTGTTTTTT CASSVDGTATAFNEKLFF
TRBD2 - TRBJ2-1 TRBV10-3 TGTGCCATCACGCCCAGCGGGGGCTACAATGAGCAGTTCTTC CAITPSGGYNEQFF
TRBD1 - TRBJ1-4 TRBV5-4 TGTGCCAGCAGCTTGAAACAGGGGGATGAAAAACTGTTTTTT CASSLKQGDEKLFF
TRBD2 once TRBJ2-7 TRBV5-1 TGCGCCAGCAGCTTGGGTCTAGCGGGAGGTAGTCTAGGCTACGAGCAGTACTTC CASSLGLAGGSLGYEQYF
TRBD2 - TRBJ2-7 TRBV9 TGTGCCAGCAGCCCAACTAGCGGCACCTACGAGCAGTACTTC CASSPTSGTYEQYF
- - TRBJ2-3 TRBV5-4 TGTGCCAGCAGCCTGTACACAGATACGCAGTATTTT CASSLYTDTQYF
- - TRBJ1-3 TRBV5-1 TGCGCCAGCAGGCCTCGTGGGGACTCCTCTGGAAACACCATATATTTT CASRPRGDSSGNTIYF
TRBD2 - TRBJ2-3 TRBV7-2 TGTGCCAGCAGACTAGGGGCTAGCGGGAGCACAGATACGCAGTATTTT CASRLGASGSTDTQYF
- - TRBJ1-2 TRBV7-2 TGTGCCAGCGATGGACAGAACTATGGCTACACCTTC CASDGQNYGYTF
TRBD1 - TRBJ1-1 TRBV5-1 TGCGCCAGCAGCTTCGGGGGGACAGAAGGAGCTTTCTTT CASSFGGTEGAFF
- - TRBJ2-1 TRBV2 TGTGCCAGCAGTGGCAGGGAGAAGGACAATGAGCAGTTCTTC CASSGREKDNEQFF
TRBD1 - TRBJ2-3 TRBV28 TGTGCCAGCAGAGGACAGGGGACCGCGGATACGCAGTATTTT CASRGQGTADTQYF
TRBD2 - TRBJ2-1 TRBV5-1 TGCGCCAGCAGCCGTAGCGGGATTCCGGACAATGAGCAGTTCTTC CASSRSGIPDNEQFF
TRBD1 - TRBJ1-1 TRBV18 TGTGCCAGCTCAATACTAGACAGGGAAGGCACTGAAGCTTTCTTT CASSILDREGTEAFF
- - TRBJ2-2 TRBV29-1 TGCAGCGTTATGGGGATAAATACCGGGGAGCTGCTTTTT CSVMGINTGELLF
- once TRBJ1-1 TRBV10-3 TGTGCCATCAGTTCCCCTTTTCAACCTGAAGCTTTCTTT CAISSPFQPEAFF
TRBD2 - TRBJ2-1 TRBV5-6 TGTGCCAGCAGCTTGGAGACTAGCGGGAACGATGAGCAGTTCTTC CASSLETSGNDEQFF
- - TRBJ1-2 TRBV28 TGTGCCAGCAGTCTCTCGACAGGATCTCATGGCTACACCTTC CASSLSTGSHGYTF